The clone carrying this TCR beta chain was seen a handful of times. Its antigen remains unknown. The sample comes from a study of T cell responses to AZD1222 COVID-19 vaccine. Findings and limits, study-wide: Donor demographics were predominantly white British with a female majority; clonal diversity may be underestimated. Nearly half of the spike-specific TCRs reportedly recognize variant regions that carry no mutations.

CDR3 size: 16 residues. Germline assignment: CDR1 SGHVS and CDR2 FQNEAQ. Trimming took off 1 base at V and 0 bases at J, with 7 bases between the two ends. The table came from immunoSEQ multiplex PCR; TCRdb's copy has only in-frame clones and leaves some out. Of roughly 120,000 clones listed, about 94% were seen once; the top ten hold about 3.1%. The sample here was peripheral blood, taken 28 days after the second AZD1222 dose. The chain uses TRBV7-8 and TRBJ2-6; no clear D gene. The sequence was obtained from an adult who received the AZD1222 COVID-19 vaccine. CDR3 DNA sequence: TGTGCCAGCAGCTTAGGAGTCTCCTCTGGGGCCAACGTCCTGACTTTC. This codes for CASSLGVSSGANVLTF.